This T cell receptor (beta chain) was captured in a study of cytomegalovirus exposure and HLA in healthy donors. Study background: Among several hundred genotyped donors, around 82% fell in the Caucasian-associated ancestry cluster.

Study-wide points: It was 150 to 200 TCR beta chains that were listed as cytomegalovirus-associated. Several V segments, TRBV6-2 and TRBV6-3 among them, could not be told apart and were dropped. TCR beta sequences reportedly predicted most subjects' HLA-A and HLA-B alleles accurately.

Trimming shortened V by 1 base and J by 0 bases, and 14 bases separated the two germline ends. This CDR3 contains 17 residues. The V gene's germline CDR1 is SGHNT and CDR2 YENEEA. This PCR relied on a set of 60 Vbeta primers and 13 Jbeta primers. Libraries were prepared by immunoSEQ multiplex PCR; TCRdb keeps only in-frame clonotypes and omits some of them. The sample consists of tens of thousands of clones, about 68% of them appearing once. Of note for this clone: Its antigen is undetermined.

The receptor was isolated from a woman aged 45-65 years in good health and CMV-seropositive. This chain joins TRBV11-3 and TRBJ2-3, with D perhaps matching TRBD1 (6 bases). The specimen sequenced was PBMCs. The CDR3: CASSLGTGRTSTDTQYF. The CDR3 bases are TGTGCCAGCAGCTTAGGTACAGGGAGAACTAGCACAGATACGCAGTATTTT.